The 7 T cell receptor beta chains presented below share a single source sample, sequenced in a study of OX40 agonist ivuxolimab in advanced cancers. The repertoire was sequenced with immunoSEQ multiplex PCR; TCRdb's copy has only in-frame clones and lacks some. The table lists tens of thousands of clones, 90% of them singletons, with less than 0.75% in the top ten. Sequencing was performed on CD4+ or CD8+ T cells sorted from blood, taken in a trial of the OX40 agonist ivuxolimab. Receptor source: an adult with an advanced solid tumor such as melanoma, head and neck, liver or kidney cancer.

The chain has TRBV15 and TRBJ1-5; the match to TRBD1 covers 7 bases. This CDR3 is 14 amino acids long. The germline CDR1 and CDR2 sequences are LNHNV and YYDKDF (reference sequence). After removal of 1 base from V and 7 bases from J, the junction contained 4 bases not matched to a gene. DNA of the CDR3: TGTGCCACCAGCAGAGGACAGGGAAACCAGCCCCAGCATTTT. Translation gives CATSRGQGNQPQHF. The entire variable domain, with the rest obtained from reference TRBV15 and TRBJ1-5, is as follows: DAMVIQNPRYQVTQFGKPVTLSCSQTLNHNVMYWYQQKSSQAPKLLFHYYDKDFNNEADTPDNFQSRRPNTSFCFLDIRSPGLGDTAMYLCATSRGQGNQPQHFGDGTRLSIL.

The DNA for the CDR3 is TGTGCCAGCAGCTTGGAGTACGAGCAGTACTTC. This gives the protein CASSLEYEQYF. The chain couples TRBV7-9 to TRBJ2-7, with D uncertain. The V end lost 3 bases, the J end lost 4 bases, and 4 bases lay between the germline ends. The CDR3 has 11 amino acids. The germline V gene encodes CDR1 SEHNR and CDR2 FQNEAQ (reference sequence).

The chain is built from TRBV2 and TRBJ2-1, with D uncertain. CDR1 SNHLY and CDR2 FYNNEI come from the germline V gene. V dropped 4 bases and J dropped 8 bases, with 9 bases sitting between them. There are 12 residues in the CDR3. Here the CDR3 DNA reads TGTGCCAGCAGTGGGACCCTCGATGAGCAGTTCTTC. Protein product: CASSGTLDEQFF.

The chain carries TRBV7-2 and TRBJ2-1; D gene unclear. The CDR3 is 10 residues long. V was cut by 11 bases and J by 3 bases, with 5 bases left in between. Germline-derived CDR1 and CDR2 are SGHTA and FQGNSA. The CDR3 sequence: CAPFYNEQFF. Written as DNA, the CDR3 is TGTGCCCCCTTCTACAATGAGCAGTTCTTC.

The V gene is TRBV19, the J gene TRBJ2-5; TRBD1 matches at 7 bases. Germline V gene lookup returns CDR1 LNHDA and CDR2 SQIVND (reference sequence). The V gene end was trimmed by 3 bases and the J gene end by 3 bases; junction bases not matched to a gene: 10. The CDR3 is 16 amino acids. CDR3 in amino acids: CASSIAGRQGEETQYF. The CDR3 coding sequence is TGTGCCAGTAGTATCGCGGGTCGGCAGGGGGAAGAGACCCAGTACTTC.

In DNA, the CDR3 is TGTGCCAGCAGCCCCCAGCGGGAGCAAGGAGATACGCAGTATTTT. Translated: CASSPQREQGDTQYF. V usage is TRBV7-9 and J usage is TRBJ2-3; 8 positions agree with TRBD2. Germline loops: CDR1 SEHNR, CDR2 FQNEAQ (reference sequence). The J segment lost 5 bases and the V segment lost 5 bases, leaving 9 bases of the junction unmatched. The CDR3 consists of 15 residues.

The J gene is TRBJ2-2, the V gene TRBV9, with 8 positions matching TRBD2. With 2 bases clipped from V and 7 bases from J, the junction kept 10 bases outside the gene matches. The CDR3 runs 16 residues. Per the germline V gene, CDR1 is SGDLS and CDR2 is YYNGEE. The CDR3 DNA sequence: TGTGCCAGCAGCGTGTTTAGCGGGATAGGACACGGGGAGCTGTTTTTT. This sequence encodes CASSVFSGIGHGELFF.